This T cell receptor beta chain was sequenced during a study of T cells after posttransplantation cyclophosphamide. Libraries were prepared by immunoSEQ multiplex PCR; TCRdb keeps only in-frame clonotypes and omits some of them. Sampling found over 15,000 clones, none seen once. Unmatched junction bases numbered 13, after V lost 6 bases and J lost 4 bases. The CDR3 is 15 amino acids. From germline, CDR1 is SGHDT and CDR2 YYEEEE. This clone has a count of ten or more. Treatment was busulfan-fludarabine conditioning, a marrow graft, and cyclophosphamide on days +3 and +4. This rearrangement joins TRBV5-6 to TRBJ2-7; TRBD2 agrees at 7 bases. The sequence was obtained from a female patient in her 30s who received an allogeneic stem cell transplant from a related donor, was CMV-positive, and had no GVHD. Part of the T cells may come from the graft donor. Here the sequenced sample was PBMCs, taken after allogeneic stem cell transplant with posttransplant cyclophosphamide. CDR3 sequence (DNA): TGTGCCAGCACCCTTTGGGTAGCGGGCCCTTACGAGCAGTACTTC. As protein: CASTLWVAGPYEQYF.